The T cell receptor (beta chain) described here comes from a study of cytotoxic CD8 clonotypes in ibrutinib-treated CLL. Whole-study context: Responses: approximately 24 partial, 2 complete; after median around 68 months, around 14 stayed remitted, about twelve progressed. Notes on the study in general: Under therapy, public clonotypes either contracted or stayed stable, and they were uncommon.

Comments on this clone: The target antigen is unknown.

CDR1 is MNHEY and CDR2 is SMNVEV in the germline V gene (reference sequence). V was clipped by 3 bases and J by 3 bases; unmatched bases: 1. The CDR3 runs 13 residues. TCRdb keeps only in-frame clones here, not all; method: immunoSEQ multiplex PCR. The sample records some 200,000 clones, about 72% being singletons. The sequences come from PBMCs, collected after 24 months of ibrutinib treatment. The V and J genes are TRBV27 and TRBJ2-7, with 8 nucleotides matching TRBD2. The sequence was collected from a human donor with chronic lymphocytic leukemia. The CDR3 bases are TGTGCCAGCAGTTTTGCGGGAGGCTACGAGCAGTACTTC. It yields the protein CASSFAGGYEQYF.